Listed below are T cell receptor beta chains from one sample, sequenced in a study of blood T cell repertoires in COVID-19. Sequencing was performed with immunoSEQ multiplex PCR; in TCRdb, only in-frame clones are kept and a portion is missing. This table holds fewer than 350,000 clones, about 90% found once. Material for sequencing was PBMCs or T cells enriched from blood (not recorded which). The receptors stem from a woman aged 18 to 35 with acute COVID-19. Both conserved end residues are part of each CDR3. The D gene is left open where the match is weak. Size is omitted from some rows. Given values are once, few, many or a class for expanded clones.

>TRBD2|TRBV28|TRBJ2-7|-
CASSPLAGGKYEQYF
TGTGCCAGCAGTCCCCTAGCGGGAGGGAAATACGAGCAGTACTTC
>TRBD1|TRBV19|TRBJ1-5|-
CASWDTGTGANQPQHF
TGTGCCAGTTGGGACACCGGGACAGGGGCAAATCAGCCCCAGCATTTT
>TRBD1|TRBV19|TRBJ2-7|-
CASSTRQGASYEQYF
TGTGCCAGTAGTACCAGACAGGGGGCATCCTACGAGCAGTACTTC
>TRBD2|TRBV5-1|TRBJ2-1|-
CATTAGSSYNEQFF
TGCGCCACCACAGCGGGGAGCTCCTACAATGAGCAGTTCTTC
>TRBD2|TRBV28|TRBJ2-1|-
CASSLGLAGGTYNEQFF
TGTGCCAGCAGCCTCGGGCTAGCGGGAGGGACATACAATGAGCAGTTCTTC
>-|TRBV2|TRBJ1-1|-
CASSEYPPGEAFF
TGTGCCAGCAGTGAATACCCACCGGGTGAAGCTTTCTTT
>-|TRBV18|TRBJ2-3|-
CASSRGGYDTQYF
TGTGCCAGCTCCAGGGGAGGGTATGATACGCAGTATTTT
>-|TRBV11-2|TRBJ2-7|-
CASSLATRPYEQYF
TGTGCCAGCAGCTTAGCAACGAGGCCCTACGAGCAGTACTTC
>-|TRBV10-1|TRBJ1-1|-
CASSPELAEAFF
TGCGCCAGCAGTCCTGAGCTCGCCGAAGCTTTCTTT
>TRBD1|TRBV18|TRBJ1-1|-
CASSPTGTGTNTEAFF
TGTGCCAGCTCACCAACAGGGACAGGGACTAACACTGAAGCTTTCTTT
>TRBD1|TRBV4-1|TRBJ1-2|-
CASSQEGQGGTGYTF
TGCGCCAGCAGCCAAGAAGGACAGGGAGGAACGGGCTACACCTTC
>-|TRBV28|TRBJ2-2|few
CASSFHRGRKDTGELFF
TGTGCCAGCAGTTTTCACAGAGGGCGCAAGGACACCGGGGAGCTGTTTTTT
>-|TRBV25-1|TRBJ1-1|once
CASSYNRATEAFF
TGTGCCAGCAGTTATAACAGGGCCACTGAAGCTTTCTTT
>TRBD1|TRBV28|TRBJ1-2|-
CASSGTGGWNYGYTF
TGTGCCAGCTCCGGGACAGGGGGATGGAACTATGGCTACACCTTC
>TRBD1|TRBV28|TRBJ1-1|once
CASSCREQGAEGTEAFF
TGTGCCAGCAGTTGTCGGGAACAGGGGGCAGAGGGCACTGAAGCTTTCTTT
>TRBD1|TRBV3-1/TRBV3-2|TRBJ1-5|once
CASSQGTGGAQPQHF
TGTGCCAGCAGCCAAGGGACAGGGGGCGCCCAGCCCCAGCATTTT
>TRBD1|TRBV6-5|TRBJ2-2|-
CASSSGTAGELFF
TGTGCCAGCAGTTCCGGGACAGCCGGGGAGCTGTTTTTT
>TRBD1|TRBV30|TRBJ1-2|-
CAWIPPGGGAWGYGYTF
TGTGCCTGGATCCCTCCGGGAGGGGGCGCTTGGGGCTATGGCTACACCTTC
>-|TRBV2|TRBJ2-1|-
CASSESQGIPYNEQFF
TGTGCCAGCAGTGAATCCCAGGGTATCCCCTACAATGAGCAGTTCTTC
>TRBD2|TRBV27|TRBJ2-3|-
CASSLRREVDTQYF
TGTGCCAGCAGTTTAAGGCGGGAGGTGGATACGCAGTATTTT
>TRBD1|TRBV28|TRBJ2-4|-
CASSTGTVAKNIQYF
TGTGCCAGCAGTACCGGGACAGTAGCCAAAAACATTCAGTACTTC
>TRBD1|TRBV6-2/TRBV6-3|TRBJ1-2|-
CASNPTGRINYGYTF
TGTGCCAGCAACCCGACAGGGAGAATTAACTATGGCTACACCTTC
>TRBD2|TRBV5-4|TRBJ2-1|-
CASSANEGLADNEQFF
TGTGCCAGCAGTGCGAACGAGGGACTAGCGGACAATGAGCAGTTCTTC
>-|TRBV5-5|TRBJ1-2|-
CASSLERVSYGYTF
TGTGCCAGCAGCTTGGAGAGGGTCAGTTATGGCTACACCTTC
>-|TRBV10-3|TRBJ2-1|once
CAISDVGEQFF
TGTGCCATCAGTGATGTCGGTGAGCAGTTCTTC
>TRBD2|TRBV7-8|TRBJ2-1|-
CASSLAGRTSGFEQFF
TGTGCCAGCAGCTTAGCTGGTCGGACTAGCGGGTTTGAGCAGTTCTTC
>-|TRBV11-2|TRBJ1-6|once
CASSPVTGGAPLHF
TGTGCCAGCAGCCCAGTTACGGGGGGAGCACCCCTCCACTTT
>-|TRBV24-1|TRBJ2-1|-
CATQTRGNVYNEQFF
TGTGCCACGCAAACCCGGGGAAACGTGTACAATGAGCAGTTCTTC